This T cell receptor beta chain is drawn from a study of blood T cell repertoires in COVID-19. Germline loops: CDR1 SGDLS, CDR2 YYNGEE. Trimming removed 6 bases from V and 6 bases from J; junction bases left unmatched: 6. This CDR3 contains 14 residues. Sequenced by immunoSEQ multiplex PCR; TCRdb stores in-frame clones only, minus some. The table includes around 120,000 clones, 60% to 85% detected once. Sequencing was performed on peripheral blood. The V gene is TRBV9, the J gene TRBJ1-4; 9 bases match TRBD1. This receptor was obtained from a man in his 70s with acute or convalescent COVID-19. For the CDR3, the DNA is TGTGCCAGCAACTACAGGGGGCAGGATGAAAAACTGTTTTTT. Its translation: CASNYRGQDEKLFF.